This is a list of T cell receptor beta chains from one sample in a study of technical replicates of blood from a handful of donors. Sequencing was performed with immunoSEQ multiplex PCR; in TCRdb, only in-frame clones are kept and a portion is missing. The table shows more than 65,000 clones, with 95% occurring only once. Sequenced sample: T cells isolated from PBMCs. The receptors were gathered from a human donor in good health. Both conserved end residues are part of each CDR3. D genes are given only for firm matches. Size tells how often a clone was seen (once, few, many) or the class of an expanded clone, and some rows leave it out.

size	V	J	D	DNA	CDR3
-	TRBV11-2	TRBJ2-7	TRBD2	TGTGCCAGCAGCTTATTTAAAGGCGGGAGACCCTACGAGCAGTACTTC	CASSLFKGGRPYEQYF
-	TRBV2	TRBJ1-2	-	TGTGCCAGCAGTGAAGGCACGGGGGTCGCGGATGGCTACACCTTC	CASSEGTGVADGYTF
-	TRBV28	TRBJ2-7	-	TGTGCCAGCAGTTCGGTACGCGAGCAGTACTTC	CASSSVREQYF
-	TRBV29-1	TRBJ2-3	TRBD2	TGCAGCGTTGAAGATCGGGGACTAGTAACAGATACGCAGTATTTT	CSVEDRGLVTDTQYF
-	TRBV18	TRBJ1-5	TRBD1	TGTGCCAGCTCGGGCCGGGACAGGACGCTACTACCTCCTAGCAATCAGCCCCAGCATTTT	CASSGRDRTLLPPSNQPQHF
-	TRBV7-9	TRBJ1-1	-	TGTGCCAGCAGCTTAGCAGGGGCCCATCAAGAAGCTTTCTTT	CASSLAGAHQEAFF
-	TRBV11-2	TRBJ2-1	TRBD2	TGTGCCAGCAGCTTCGCTCGGGGGGGCTACAATGAGCAGTTCTTC	CASSFARGGYNEQFF
-	TRBV11-2	TRBJ1-5	TRBD1	TGTGCCAGCAGCGGCTCCGGGACAGGGTACAATCAGCCCCAGCATTTT	CASSGSGTGYNQPQHF
-	TRBV9	TRBJ2-7	TRBD2	TGTGCCAGCAGCCGCATGGGGACTAGCGGAGGAGAGCAGTACTTC	CASSRMGTSGGEQYF
-	TRBV5-6	TRBJ2-5	TRBD2	TGTGCCAGCAGCTTGGGGGCGCGGGGGGGAGAGACCCAGTACTTC	CASSLGARGGETQYF
-	TRBV25-1	TRBJ1-1	-	TGTGCCAGCAGCCCAACAACGTCCAACACTGAAGCTTTCTTT	CASSPTTSNTEAFF
-	TRBV28	TRBJ2-3	-	TGTGCCAGCAGTTCCGGAGGGGGACAGAGCACAGATACGCAGTATTTT	CASSSGGGQSTDTQYF
-	TRBV30	TRBJ1-1	-	TGTGCCTGGAGTAGGGGAAGAGGCACTGAAGCTTTCTTT	CAWSRGRGTEAFF
-	TRBV27	TRBJ1-1	-	TGTGCCAGCAGTTTCTACCAGAACACTGAAGCTTTCTTT	CASSFYQNTEAFF
-	TRBV27	TRBJ2-3	-	TGTGCCAGCAGTATGCGGTATATGCGTTTCAGTCCGGATACGCAGTATTTT	CASSMRYMRFSPDTQYF
-	TRBV6-1	TRBJ2-7	TRBD2	TGTGCCAGCAACCGGGCCCAGCGGGAGGAGGACGAGCAGTACTTC	CASNRAQREEDEQYF
once	TRBV5-1	TRBJ2-6	-	TGCGCCAGCAGCTTATCAGGGGTGTCCACTGGGGCCAACGTCCTGACTTTC	CASSLSGVSTGANVLTF
-	TRBV5-4	TRBJ2-7	-	TGTGCCAGCAGCGAACCCGACAGGTACGAGCAGTACTTC	CASSEPDRYEQYF
-	TRBV27	TRBJ2-4	TRBD2	TGTGCCAGCAAGGGAGGAGGCGGGAGTTTTGGGGGCAAAAACATTCAGTACTTC	CASKGGGGSFGGKNIQYF
-	TRBV6-1	TRBJ1-2	-	TGTGCCAGCAGTGAAGCGGGAGGAGTTTCTAACTATGGCTACACCTTC	CASSEAGGVSNYGYTF
-	TRBV19	TRBJ2-2	TRBD1	TGTGCCAGTAGCCGACAGGGACGGGTGACCGGGGAGCTGTTTTTT	CASSRQGRVTGELFF
-	TRBV29-1	TRBJ1-2	TRBD1	TGCAGCGTTGAGGGACAGAAAAACTATGGCTACACCTTC	CSVEGQKNYGYTF
-	TRBV29-1	TRBJ2-3	-	TGCAGCGTTGTAGGACTGATGACAGATACGCAGTATTTT	CSVVGLMTDTQYF
-	TRBV2	TRBJ2-7	-	TGTGCCAGCAGTTCCCGGGACAAACCCTACGAGCAGTACTTC	CASSSRDKPYEQYF
-	TRBV2	TRBJ2-5	TRBD1	TGTGCCAGCACCAGGACAGGGGGAATGGAGACCCAGTACTTC	CASTRTGGMETQYF
-	TRBV9	TRBJ2-7	TRBD1	TGTGCCAGCAGCCCAGACAGGGTGCGGTCCTACGAGCAGTACTTC	CASSPDRVRSYEQYF
-	TRBV7-9	TRBJ1-1	-	TGTGCCAGCAGCTCCGCAGGGGCGTACACTGAAGCTTTCTTT	CASSSAGAYTEAFF
-	TRBV6-4	TRBJ2-7	-	TGTGCCAGCAGTGACTCGAGTTCGGGTGGGGGACACTCCTACGAGCAGTACTTC	CASSDSSSGGGHSYEQYF
once	TRBV28	TRBJ2-7	TRBD2	TGTGCCAGCAGTGCCAGCGGGACCACCTCGTACGAGCAGTACTTC	CASSASGTTSYEQYF